The TCR beta chain described here comes from a study of blood T cell repertoires in COVID-19. Only in-frame clones appear in the TCRdb table, and some are missing; sequencing was by immunoSEQ multiplex PCR. The sample yields approximately 13,000 clones, under 90% seen once. V was clipped by 4 bases and J by 2 bases, with 6 bases between them. The CDR3 has 13 residues. From germline, CDR1 is SGHTA and CDR2 FQGNSA. The V and J genes are TRBV7-2 and TRBJ1-3, with a weak D call TRBD1 (6 bases). The sequence derives from a woman aged 60-70 years with acute or convalescent COVID-19. Input material: peripheral blood. The CDR3, as DNA: TGTGCCAGCAGCTACAGGGCTGGAAACACCATATATTTT. Its protein product is CASSYRAGNTIYF.